This TCR beta chain came from a study of shared clonotypes between healthy human individuals. Study-level background: Each donor's CD4 naive and CD4 memory cells filled three plates apiece, CD8 naive two, and CD8 memory one.

This CDR3 contains 15 residues. The germline gives CDR1 LGHNA, CDR2 YNFKEQ. Trimming left V 4 bases short and J 0 bases short, with 10 bases between. This clone turned up a few times. The assay used deep level. TCRdb's table, derived via immunoSEQ multiplex PCR, lists solely in-frame clones and lacks some. The sample holds approximately 740,000 clones, around 74% seen once. Sequenced sample: memory CD4+ T cells sorted from blood. Subset denoted: CD45RA-negative fraction. This clonotype was obtained from a woman in her twenties or thirties in good health. The chain joins TRBV4-2 to TRBJ2-1; perhaps TRBD1 as D (5 bases). For the CDR3, the DNA is TGTGCCAGCAGCCGTAACAGGAACTCCTACAATGAGCAGTTCTTC. It yields the protein CASSRNRNSYNEQFF.